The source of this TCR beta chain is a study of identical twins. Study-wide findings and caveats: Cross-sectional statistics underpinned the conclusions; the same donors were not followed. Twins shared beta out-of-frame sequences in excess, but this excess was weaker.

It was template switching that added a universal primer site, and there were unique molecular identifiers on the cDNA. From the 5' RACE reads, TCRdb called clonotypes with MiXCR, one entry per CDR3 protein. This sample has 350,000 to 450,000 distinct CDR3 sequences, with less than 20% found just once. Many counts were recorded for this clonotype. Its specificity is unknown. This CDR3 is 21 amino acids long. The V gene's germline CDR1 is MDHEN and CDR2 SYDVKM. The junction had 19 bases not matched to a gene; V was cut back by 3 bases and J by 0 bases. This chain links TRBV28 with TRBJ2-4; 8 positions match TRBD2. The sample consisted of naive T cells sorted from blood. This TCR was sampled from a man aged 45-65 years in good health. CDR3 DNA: TGTGCCAGCAGTTTCGGAGTCGGGCGTCGCGGGAGGCAGATAGCCAAAAACATTCAGTACTTC. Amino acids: CASSFGVGRRGRQIAKNIQYF. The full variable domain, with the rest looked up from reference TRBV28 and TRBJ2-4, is DVKVTQSSRYLVKRTGEKVFLECVQDMDHENMFWYRQDPGLGLRLIYFSYDVKMKEKGDIPEGYSVSREKKERFSLILESASTNQTSMYLCASSFGVGRRGRQIAKNIQYFGAGTRLSVL.